This T cell receptor beta chain was captured by sequencing in a study of T cell clonotyping in hematopoietic cell transplantation. As to time point: recipient sample about 28 days before transplant, after cytoreduction. Samples: about 28 days before transplant, then days 30, 100 and 180 after. TCRdb's table, derived via immunoSEQ multiplex PCR, lists solely in-frame clones and lacks some. The table has thousands of clones, 70% to 85% seen once; the top ten hold roughly 33%. The count of this clone is one. Its target is unknown. Whole-study findings and limits: Pathologically expanded recipient clonotypes increased progressively from day 30 to day 180 as diversity fell.

The CDR3 runs to 14 residues. Germline V lookup: CDR1 GTSNPN, CDR2 SVGIG (reference sequence). The V gene lost 0 bases and the J gene lost 0 bases, with 7 bases spanning the gap. The chain carries TRBV30 and TRBJ2-3, with D tentatively TRBD2 (6 bases). This specimen consisted of peripheral blood mononuclear cells, obtained before stem cell transplant. The sequence came from a man aged 55 to 70 with acute myeloid leukemia. Some clones in this sample may be carry-over from other donors' samples. For the CDR3, the DNA is TGTGCCTGGAGTGTACTAGCTAGCACAGATACGCAGTATTTT. This sequence encodes CAWSVLASTDTQYF.